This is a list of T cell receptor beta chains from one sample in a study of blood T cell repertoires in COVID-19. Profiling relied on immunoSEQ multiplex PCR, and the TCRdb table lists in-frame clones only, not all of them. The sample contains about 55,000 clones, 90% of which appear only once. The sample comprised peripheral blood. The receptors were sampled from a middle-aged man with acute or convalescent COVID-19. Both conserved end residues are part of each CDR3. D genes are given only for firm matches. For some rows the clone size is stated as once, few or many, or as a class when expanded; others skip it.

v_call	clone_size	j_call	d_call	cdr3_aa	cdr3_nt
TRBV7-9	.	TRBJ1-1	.	CASSLAAQAISEAFF	TGTGCCAGCAGCTTAGCCGCACAGGCAATATCTGAAGCTTTCTTT
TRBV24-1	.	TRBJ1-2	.	CATSDRSYGYTF	TGTGCCACCAGTGACAGGTCCTATGGCTACACCTTC
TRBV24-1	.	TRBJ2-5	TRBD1	CATSEKAGGFETQYF	TGTGCCACCAGTGAAAAAGCAGGGGGCTTCGAGACCCAGTACTTC
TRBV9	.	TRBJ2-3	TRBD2	CASSVSGGSTDTQYF	TGTGCCAGCAGCGTGTCGGGAGGAAGCACAGATACGCAGTATTTT
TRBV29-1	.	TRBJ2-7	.	CSVGALSSYEQYF	TGCAGCGTTGGCGCGCTGAGCTCCTACGAGCAGTACTTC
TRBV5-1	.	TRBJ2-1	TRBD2	CASSATGTSGTNEQFF	TGCGCCAGCAGCGCCACCGGGACTAGCGGAACCAATGAGCAGTTCTTC
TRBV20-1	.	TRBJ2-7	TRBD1	CSASSFDRVYEQYF	TGCAGTGCTAGTTCCTTTGACAGGGTCTACGAGCAGTACTTC
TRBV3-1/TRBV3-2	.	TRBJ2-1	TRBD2	CASSQEGGLAGDEQFF	TGTGCCAGCAGCCAAGAAGGGGGACTAGCAGGCGATGAGCAGTTCTTC
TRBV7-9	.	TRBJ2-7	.	CASSWGEREQYF	TGTGCCAGCAGCTGGGGAGAACGCGAGCAGTACTTC
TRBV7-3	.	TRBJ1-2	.	CASSPGGVTRDGYTF	TGTGCCAGCAGCCCCGGAGGGGTAACCCGAGATGGCTACACCTTC
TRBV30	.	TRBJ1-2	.	CAWSPGLLQHYGYTF	TGTGCCTGGAGTCCTGGACTCCTTCAACACTATGGCTACACCTTC
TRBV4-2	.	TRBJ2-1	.	CASSQAPVYEQFF	TGTGCCAGCAGCCAAGCACCGGTCTATGAGCAGTTCTTC
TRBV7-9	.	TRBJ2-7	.	CASSLSGARGEQYF	TGTGCCAGCAGCTTAAGCGGGGCTAGGGGGGAGCAGTACTTC
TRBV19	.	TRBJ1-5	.	CAGNQGGPFSNQPQHF	TGTGCCGGCAACCAAGGGGGTCCATTCTCCAATCAGCCCCAGCATTTT
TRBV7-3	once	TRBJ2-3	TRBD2	CASSILAASTDTQYF	TGTGCCAGCAGTATCCTAGCGGCTAGCACAGATACGCAGTATTTT
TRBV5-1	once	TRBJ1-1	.	CASSLASRDTEAFF	TGCGCCAGCAGCTTGGCGTCCAGGGACACTGAAGCTTTCTTT
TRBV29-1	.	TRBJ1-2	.	CSIVRDTSHYGYTF	TGCAGCATCGTCCGGGACACCTCCCACTATGGCTACACCTTC
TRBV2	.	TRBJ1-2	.	CASSETVGGLGGYTF	TGTGCCAGCAGTGAAACGGTGGGGGGATTGGGTGGCTACACCTTC
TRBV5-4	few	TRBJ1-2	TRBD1	CASSLGGETGSNGYTF	TGTGCCAGCAGCTTGGGGGGCGAGACAGGGTCGAATGGCTACACCTTC
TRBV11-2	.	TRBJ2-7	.	CASSLDRKRNYEQYF	TGTGCCAGCAGCTTAGATCGGAAGCGGAACTACGAGCAGTACTTC
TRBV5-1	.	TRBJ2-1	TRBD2	CASSFIPLAGGNNEQFF	TGCGCCAGCAGCTTTATACCCCTAGCGGGAGGTAACAATGAGCAGTTCTTC
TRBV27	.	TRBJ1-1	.	CASSHLGGSSTEAFF	TGTGCCAGCAGCCACCTGGGGGGATCGAGCACTGAAGCTTTCTTT
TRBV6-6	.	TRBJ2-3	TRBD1	CASRAQGDGADTQYF	TGTGCCAGCAGGGCACAGGGGGATGGAGCAGATACGCAGTATTTT
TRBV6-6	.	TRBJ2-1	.	CASGSHEQFF	TGTGCCAGCGGGAGCCATGAGCAGTTCTTC
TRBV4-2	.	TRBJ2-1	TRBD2	CASRYSGLQSNEQFF	TGTGCCAGCAGGTACTCGGGACTACAGTCAAATGAGCAGTTCTTC
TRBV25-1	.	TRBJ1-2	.	CASSTQGLGRYGYTF	TGTGCCAGCAGCACACAGGGCCTGGGCCGCTATGGCTACACCTTC
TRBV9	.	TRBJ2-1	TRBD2	CASSPRVAGFYEQFF	TGTGCCAGCAGCCCGCGGGTAGCGGGCTTTTATGAGCAGTTCTTC
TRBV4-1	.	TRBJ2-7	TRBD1	CASSQRQGAGEQYF	TGCGCCAGCAGCCAGAGACAGGGGGCGGGAGAGCAGTACTTC
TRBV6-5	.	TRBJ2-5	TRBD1	CASSYSGQGRQETQYF	TGTGCCAGCAGTTACTCGGGACAGGGACGCCAAGAGACCCAGTACTTC
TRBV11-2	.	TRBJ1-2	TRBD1	CASSPAGGASYGYTF	TGTGCCAGCAGCCCAGCAGGGGGCGCGAGCTATGGCTACACCTTC
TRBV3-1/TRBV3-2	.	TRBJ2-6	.	CASSQDRGFSGANVLTF	TGTGCCAGCAGCCAAGATAGGGGCTTCTCTGGGGCCAACGTCCTGACTTTC
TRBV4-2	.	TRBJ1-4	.	CASRTAEKLFF	TGTGCCAGCAGGACAGCTGAAAAACTGTTTTTT
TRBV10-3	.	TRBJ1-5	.	CAISEAGGGQPQHF	TGTGCCATCAGTGAGGCAGGAGGAGGGCAGCCCCAGCATTTT
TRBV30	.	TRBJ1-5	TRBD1	CAWSGTGGMSQPQHF	TGTGCCTGGAGTGGGACAGGGGGGATGTCTCAGCCCCAGCATTTT
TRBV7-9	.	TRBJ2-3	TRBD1	CASSVGDRVVDTQYF	TGTGCCAGCAGCGTAGGGGACAGGGTGGTGGATACGCAGTATTTT
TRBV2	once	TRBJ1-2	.	CASRYLNYGYTF	TGTGCCAGCAGGTACCTAAACTATGGCTACACCTTC
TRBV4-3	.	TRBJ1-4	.	CASSLSAGANEKLFF	TGCGCCAGCAGCCTCAGCGCAGGGGCTAATGAAAAACTGTTTTTT
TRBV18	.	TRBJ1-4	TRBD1	CASQQGQTNEKLFF	TGTGCCAGCCAACAGGGGCAAACTAATGAAAAACTGTTTTTT
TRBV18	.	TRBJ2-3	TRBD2	CASSPPGLAWVDTQYF	TGTGCCAGCTCACCACCGGGACTAGCTTGGGTCGATACGCAGTATTTT
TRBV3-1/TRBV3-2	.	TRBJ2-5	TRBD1	CASSLGTVQRETQYF	TGTGCCAGCAGCCTCGGGACAGTCCAGAGAGAGACCCAGTACTTC
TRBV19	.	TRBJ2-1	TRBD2	CASSIGGLAGLKTNSYNEQFF	TGTGCCAGTAGTATAGGGGGACTAGCGGGCCTAAAAACCAACTCCTACAATGAGCAGTTCTTC
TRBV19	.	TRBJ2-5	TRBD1	CASSVGTEFQETQYF	TGTGCCAGTAGTGTGGGGACAGAGTTTCAAGAGACCCAGTACTTC
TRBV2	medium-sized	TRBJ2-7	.	CASSGQVYEQYF	TGTGCCAGCAGTGGACAGGTTTACGAGCAGTACTTC
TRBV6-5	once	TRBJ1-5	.	CASLRDASNQPQHF	TGTGCCAGCCTTAGAGATGCGAGCAATCAGCCCCAGCATTTT
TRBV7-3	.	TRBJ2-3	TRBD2	CASSSGLAGVTDTQYF	TGTGCCAGCAGCTCGGGACTAGCGGGAGTAACAGATACGCAGTATTTT
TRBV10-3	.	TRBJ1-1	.	CAISNGGGWVTEAFF	TGTGCCATCAGCAATGGGGGGGGCTGGGTGACTGAAGCTTTCTTT
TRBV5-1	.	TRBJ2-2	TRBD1	CASSFLTGGESGELFF	TGCGCCAGCAGCTTTCTGACAGGGGGCGAATCCGGGGAGCTGTTTTTT
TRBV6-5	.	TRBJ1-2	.	CASSPDSNYGYTF	TGTGCCAGCAGTCCGGACAGTAACTATGGCTACACCTTC
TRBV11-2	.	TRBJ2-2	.	CASRYTGELFF	TGTGCCAGCAGGTATACCGGGGAGCTGTTTTTT
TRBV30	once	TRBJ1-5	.	CAWSLEGQPQHF	TGTGCCTGGAGTCTTGAGGGCCAGCCCCAGCATTTT
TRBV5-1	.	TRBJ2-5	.	CASSQSTAQETQYF	TGCGCCAGCAGCCAATCCACAGCCCAAGAGACCCAGTACTTC
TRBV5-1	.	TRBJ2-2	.	CASSSEFGTLPRELFF	TGCGCCAGCAGCTCAGAGTTCGGGACACTTCCCCGGGAGCTGTTTTTT